Given below is one T cell receptor beta chain in context. The target antigen is unknown. CDR1 and CDR2 (germline): MRHNA, SNTAGT. The CDR3 has 16 residues. V gave up 3 bases and J gave up 7 bases, with 19 bases separating them. This record belongs to a study of CD8 T cells in Susac syndrome. Study-wide points: The TCR sequencing and HLA analysis in the study involved a relatively small number of individuals, as the study acknowledged.

In blood CD8+ and CD4+ T cells, TCR beta underwent sequencing. The patients serving as multiple sclerosis controls were treatment-naive. They had stable or active relapsing-remitting disease and fulfilled revised McDonald criteria. After extraction with the RNeasy kit, roughly 0.45 to 1 ug of the RNA was reverse transcribed using random hexamers. Across 54 Vbeta and 13 Jbeta, TCR beta CDR3 was amplified with immunoSEQ multiplex PCR. TCRdb re-derived calls from the immunoSEQ multiplex PCR reads in MiXCR, one entry per CDR3 protein. The sample consists of about 73,000 distinct CDR3 sequences, about 94% of them appearing once.

The sample consisted of CD8+ T cells from PBMCs. This TCR was recovered from a human donor with multiple sclerosis. The gene calls are TRBV6-4 and TRBJ2-1; either TRBD1 or TRBD2 may supply D (6 bases each). In DNA, the CDR3 is TGTGCCAGCAGTGAGTACCCCGGGGGCTCGGTTAATGAGCAGTTCTTC. It specifies CASSEYPGGSVNEQFF.